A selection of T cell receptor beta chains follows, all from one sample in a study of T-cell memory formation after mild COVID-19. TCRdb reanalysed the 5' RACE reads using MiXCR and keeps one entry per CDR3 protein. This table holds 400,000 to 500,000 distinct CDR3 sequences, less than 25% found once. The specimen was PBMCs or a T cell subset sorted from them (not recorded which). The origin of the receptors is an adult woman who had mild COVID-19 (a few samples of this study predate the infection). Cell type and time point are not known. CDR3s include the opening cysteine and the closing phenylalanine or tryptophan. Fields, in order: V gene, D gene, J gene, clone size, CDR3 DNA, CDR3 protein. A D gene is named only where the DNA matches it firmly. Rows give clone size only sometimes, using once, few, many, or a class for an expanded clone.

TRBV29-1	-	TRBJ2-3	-	TGCAGCGCAAGGGAAGGGGGAAATACGCAGTATTTT	CSAREGGNTQYF
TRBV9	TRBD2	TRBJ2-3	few	TGTGCCAGCAGCGTAGCTACGGGGGGGGCGGATACGCAGTATTTT	CASSVATGGADTQYF
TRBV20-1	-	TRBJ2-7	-	TGCAGTGCAATCTTCCGACCCATCGGCGAGCAGTACTTC	CSAIFRPIGEQYF
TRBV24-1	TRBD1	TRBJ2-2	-	TGTGCCACCAGTGATCCCGGGACAGGGTCTTACACCGGGGAGCTGTTTTTT	CATSDPGTGSYTGELFF
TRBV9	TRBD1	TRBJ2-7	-	TGTGCCAGCAGCGCACAGGGGGCCCCGGAAGCGGGCGAGCAGTACTTC	CASSAQGAPEAGEQYF
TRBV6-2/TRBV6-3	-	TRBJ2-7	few	TGTGCCACCGGAGAGGCTTCCTACGAGCAGTACTTC	CATGEASYEQYF
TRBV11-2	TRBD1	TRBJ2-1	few	TGTGCCAGCAGCTTGGGGACAGGGGGCCATGAAAGCTCCTACAATGAGCAGTTCTTC	CASSLGTGGHESSYNEQFF
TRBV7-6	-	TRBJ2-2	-	TGTGCCAGCAGCCTCCGACCCGGTCGGGGCACCGGGGAGCTGTTTTTT	CASSLRPGRGTGELFF
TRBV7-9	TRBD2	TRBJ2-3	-	TGTGCCAGCACCACCCCGGGACCACGGGAGGCAGATACGCAGTATTTT	CASTTPGPREADTQYF
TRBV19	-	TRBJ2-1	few	TGTGCCAGTAGTTCCCGGAGGATCAATGAGCAGTTCTTC	CASSSRRINEQFF
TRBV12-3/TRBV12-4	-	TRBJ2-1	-	TGTGCCAGCAGTTTAGATGGCGGAATACCTACAAATGAGCAGTTCTTC	CASSLDGGIPTNEQFF
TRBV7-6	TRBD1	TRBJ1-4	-	TGTGCCAGCAGCGCCCGGACAGGGTATAGTGAAAAACTGTTTTTT	CASSARTGYSEKLFF
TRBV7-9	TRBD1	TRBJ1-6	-	TGTGCCAGCAGCTCGGGGGACAGGGGAAAGAATTCACCCCTCCACTTT	CASSSGDRGKNSPLHF
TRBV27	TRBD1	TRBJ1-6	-	TGTGCCAGCGCCCTGGAGGGACAGGCATATAATTCACCCCTCCACTTT	CASALEGQAYNSPLHF
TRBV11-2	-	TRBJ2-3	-	TGTGCCAGCAAGCCGCTCCCGGGACATCCCACAGATACGCAGTATTTT	CASKPLPGHPTDTQYF
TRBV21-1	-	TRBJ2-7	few	TGTGCCAGCAACTTCTACCACGAGCTCTACGAGCAGTACTTC	CASNFYHELYEQYF
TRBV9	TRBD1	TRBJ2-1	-	TGTGCCAGCAGCGTAGGTGAGGGGACAGGGTACAATGAGCAGTTCTTC	CASSVGEGTGYNEQFF
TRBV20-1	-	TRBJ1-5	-	TGCAGTGCTAGTAGTCGGGCGAACAATCAGCCCCAGCATTTT	CSASSRANNQPQHF
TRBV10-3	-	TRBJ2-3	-	TGTGCCATCAGTTCTACGGATACGCAGTATTTT	CAISSTDTQYF
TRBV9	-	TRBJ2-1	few	TGTGCCAGCAGCGATGGACCCGCGAGGTTTCATGAGCAGTTCTTC	CASSDGPARFHEQFF
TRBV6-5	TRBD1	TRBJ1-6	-	TGTGCCAGCAGTTACTCTCAGGGGGCCAATTCACCCCTCCACTTT	CASSYSQGANSPLHF
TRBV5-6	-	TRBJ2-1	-	TGTGCCAGCAGCATCGGTGTGTGGCTGTTCTTC	CASSIGVWLFF
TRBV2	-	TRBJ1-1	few	TGTGCCAGCAGTCGCCTAGGCAGGGGCTCTGAAGCTTTCTTT	CASSRLGRGSEAFF
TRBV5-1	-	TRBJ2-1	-	TGCGCCAGCAGCTTGGACACCCGGGGGATCTCCTACAATGAGCAGTTCTTC	CASSLDTRGISYNEQFF
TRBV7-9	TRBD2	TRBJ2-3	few	TGTGCCAGCAGCTACCTTCGACTAGCGGGAGTGGATACGCAGTATTTT	CASSYLRLAGVDTQYF
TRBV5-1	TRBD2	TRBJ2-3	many	TGCGCCAGCAGCTCCAACCTCGAAGCGCGGGGGAACACAGATACGCAGTATTTT	CASSSNLEARGNTDTQYF
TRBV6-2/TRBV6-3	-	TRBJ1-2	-	TGTGCCAGCAGCTGGACTCCACCGGAGGGCTACACCTTC	CASSWTPPEGYTF
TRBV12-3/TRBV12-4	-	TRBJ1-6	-	TGTGCCAGCAGTTTGCGGACTAGGGAGCTCCACTTT	CASSLRTRELHF